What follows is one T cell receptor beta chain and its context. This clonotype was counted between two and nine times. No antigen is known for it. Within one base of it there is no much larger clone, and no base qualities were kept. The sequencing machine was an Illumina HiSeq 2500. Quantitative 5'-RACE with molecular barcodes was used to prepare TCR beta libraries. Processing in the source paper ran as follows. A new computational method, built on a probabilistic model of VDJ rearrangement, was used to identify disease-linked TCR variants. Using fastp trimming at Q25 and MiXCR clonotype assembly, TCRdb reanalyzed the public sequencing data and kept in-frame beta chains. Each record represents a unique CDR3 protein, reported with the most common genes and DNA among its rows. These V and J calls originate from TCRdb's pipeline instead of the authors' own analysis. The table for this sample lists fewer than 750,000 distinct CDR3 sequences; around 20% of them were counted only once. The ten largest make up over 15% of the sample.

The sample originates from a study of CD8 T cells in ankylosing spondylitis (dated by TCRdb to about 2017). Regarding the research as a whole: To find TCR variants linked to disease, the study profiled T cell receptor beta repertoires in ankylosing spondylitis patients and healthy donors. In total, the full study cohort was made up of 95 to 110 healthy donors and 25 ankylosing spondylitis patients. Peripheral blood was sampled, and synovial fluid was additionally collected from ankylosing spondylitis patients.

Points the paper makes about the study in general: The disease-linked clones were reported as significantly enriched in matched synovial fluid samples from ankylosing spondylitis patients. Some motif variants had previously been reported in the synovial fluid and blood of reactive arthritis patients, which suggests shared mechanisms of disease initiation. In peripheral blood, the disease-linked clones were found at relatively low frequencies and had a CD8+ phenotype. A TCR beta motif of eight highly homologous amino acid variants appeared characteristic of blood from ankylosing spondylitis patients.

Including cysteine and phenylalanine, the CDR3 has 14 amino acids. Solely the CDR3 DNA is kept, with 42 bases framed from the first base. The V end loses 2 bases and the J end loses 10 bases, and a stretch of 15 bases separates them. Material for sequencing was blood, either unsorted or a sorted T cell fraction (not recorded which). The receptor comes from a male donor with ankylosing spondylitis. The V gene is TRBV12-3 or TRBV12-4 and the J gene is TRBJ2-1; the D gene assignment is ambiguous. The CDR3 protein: CASSLWGPLWEQFF. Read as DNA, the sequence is TGTGCCAGCAGTTTATGGGGTCCCCTTTGGGAGCAGTTCTTC.